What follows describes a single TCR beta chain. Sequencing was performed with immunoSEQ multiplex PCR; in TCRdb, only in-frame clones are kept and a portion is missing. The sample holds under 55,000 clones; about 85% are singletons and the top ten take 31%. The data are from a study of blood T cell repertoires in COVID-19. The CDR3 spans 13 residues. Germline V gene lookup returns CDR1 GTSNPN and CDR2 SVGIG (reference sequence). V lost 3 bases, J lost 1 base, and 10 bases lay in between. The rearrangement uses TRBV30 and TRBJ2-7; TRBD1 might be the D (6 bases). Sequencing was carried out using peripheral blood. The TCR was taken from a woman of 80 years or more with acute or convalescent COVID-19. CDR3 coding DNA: TGTGCCTGGAGCGCCGGACAGTCCTACGAGCAGTACTTC. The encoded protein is CAWSAGQSYEQYF.